The clone carrying this T cell receptor (beta chain) was found a few times. Its antigen is unidentified. Germline CDR1 is DFQATT and CDR2 is SNEGSKA (reference sequence). Unmatched junction bases numbered 9, after V lost 0 bases and J lost 8 bases. This CDR3 is built from 15 residues. The TCR beta cDNA libraries carried unique molecular identifiers. MiXCR, run by TCRdb on the PCR reads, gives a single entry per CDR3 protein. The sample carries over 150,000 distinct CDR3 sequences, around 28% recorded once. This record comes from a study of post-analysis software for immune sequencing data. The study's findings and limits: Roughly five TRBV segments appeared more often in patients than in controls, and TRBV5-6, TRBV5-1 and TRBV20-1 were among these.

This sequence joins TRBV20-1 and TRBJ1-2, with 10 nucleotides matching TRBD1. The origin of this receptor is a girl aged 5-17 years with multiple sclerosis. The sequencing sample was made of blood. The CDR3 protein is CSARDPGQGNSGYTF. CDR3 coding DNA: TGCAGTGCTAGAGACCCGGGACAGGGGAATTCGGGCTACACCTTC.